The clone carrying this T cell receptor (beta chain) was seen ten or more times. As yet, its antigen is unknown. The sample comes from a study of T-cell reconstitution after alpha-beta-depleted transplantation in children. General study results and limits: Reported findings indicate that, about two months after transplant, alpha-beta T cells came from several hundred expanded clones, which were derived from non-depleted graft cells. After transplant, high TCRbeta diversity at day 60 in some patients arose from surviving recipient T cells and thymic progenitors. Newly generated T cells supplied most T-cell counts and diversity one year post-transplant.

Unique molecular identifiers were incorporated into the prepared TCRbeta library. Each CDR3 protein gets one entry after TCRdb re-called the PCR reads with MiXCR. The sample lists roughly 280,000 distinct CDR3 sequences, around 10% seen once, with 23% in the top ten. This CDR3 has 17 amino acids. Looked up from germline, CDR1 is SGDLS and CDR2 is YYNGEE. V gave up 0 bases and J gave up 4 bases, with 16 bases separating them. Sequenced here: peripheral blood, sampled 180 days after TCRalphabeta/CD19-depleted stem cell transplant. V and J are TRBV9 and TRBJ2-2; the D gene is possibly TRBD1 (5 bases). The source of this sequence is a male patient aged 2-10 years who had a stem cell transplant for chronic granulomatous disease, so the T cells may come from the graft donor. CDR3 protein: CASSVAAGHSGTGELFF. DNA for the CDR3: TGTGCCAGCAGCGTAGCTGCAGGGCATTCGGGCACCGGGGAGCTGTTTTTT.